These T cell receptor beta chains were read from a single sample in a study of T cell responses to AZD1222 COVID-19 vaccine. Only in-frame clones appear in the TCRdb table, and some are missing; sequencing was by immunoSEQ multiplex PCR. The sample lists 150,000 to 200,000 clones, around 90% seen once, with 2.6% in the top ten. The sequences come from peripheral blood, collected on day 0 of AZD1222 vaccination. The receptors were sampled from an adult in good health. The CDR3 runs from the conserved cysteine through the conserved F or W. A D gene is named only where the DNA matches it firmly. The size entry is marked missing in some rows and otherwise reads once, few, many or a size class.

>TRBV9|TRBJ2-1|.|once
CASSARGNLSFSYNEQFF
TGTGCCAGCAGCGCTAGGGGGAACCTCTCCTTTTCCTACAATGAGCAGTTCTTC
>TRBV7-9|TRBJ2-3|TRBD1|once
CASSLDRVRDTQYF
TGTGCCAGCAGCTTGGACAGGGTACGAGATACGCAGTATTTT
>TRBV3-1/TRBV3-2|TRBJ2-5|TRBD2|.
CASSQDKGTSGRGETQYF
TGTGCCAGCAGCCAAGATAAGGGAACTAGCGGGAGAGGAGAGACCCAGTACTTC
>TRBV28|TRBJ1-4|.|once
CASRDGEKLFF
TGTGCCAGCAGAGATGGGGAAAAACTGTTTTTT
>TRBV10-3|TRBJ2-3|.|.
CAISEPRVDLSTDTQYF
TGTGCCATCAGTGAGCCCAGAGTTGACCTTAGCACAGATACGCAGTATTTT
>TRBV7-8|TRBJ1-1|.|.
CASSSELVDMNTEAFF
TGTGCCAGCAGCTCGGAACTAGTAGACATGAACACTGAAGCTTTCTTT
>TRBV7-9|TRBJ2-1|TRBD2|.
CASSSTSGRNNEQFF
TGTGCCAGCAGTTCCACTAGCGGGAGGAACAATGAGCAGTTCTTC
>TRBV5-4|TRBJ2-7|TRBD2|.
CASSLAGRANYEQYF
TGTGCCAGCAGCTTGGCCGGGAGGGCGAACTACGAGCAGTACTTC
>TRBV2|TRBJ1-4|.|.
CASSVRGINEKLFF
TGTGCCAGCAGTGTAAGGGGTATTAATGAAAAACTGTTTTTT
>TRBV5-4|TRBJ2-7|.|.
CASSLNSYEQYF
TGTGCCAGCAGCTTGAATAGCTACGAGCAGTACTTC
>TRBV30|TRBJ1-4|.|once
CAWRVGPSEKLFF
TGTGCCTGGAGGGTGGGTCCCAGCGAAAAACTGTTTTTT
>TRBV7-8|TRBJ2-4|TRBD2|.
CASSSMGLAEVLKAKNIQYF
TGTGCCAGCAGCTCCATGGGGCTAGCGGAAGTACTCAAAGCCAAAAACATTCAGTACTTC
>TRBV7-2|TRBJ2-7|.|many
CASSFYRNYEQYF
TGTGCCAGCAGCTTTTACAGAAACTACGAGCAGTACTTC
>TRBV10-2|TRBJ1-5|.|.
CASSESDSNQPQHF
TGCGCCAGCAGTGAGTCGGATAGCAATCAGCCCCAGCATTTT
>TRBV19|TRBJ1-1|.|.
CASSQVTNTEAFF
TGTGCCAGTAGTCAGGTTACGAACACTGAAGCTTTCTTT
>TRBV19|TRBJ2-2|.|.
CASSGDRSPFRELFF
TGTGCCAGTAGTGGTGACAGATCCCCCTTTCGGGAGCTGTTTTTT
>TRBV27|TRBJ1-2|TRBD1|.
CASRETGFYGYTF
TGTGCCAGCAGGGAGACAGGGTTCTATGGCTACACCTTC
>TRBV7-8|TRBJ1-2|TRBD1|.
CASSLVADRGLGYTF
TGTGCCAGCAGCTTAGTGGCGGACAGGGGGCTGGGCTACACCTTC
>TRBV29-1|TRBJ2-1|TRBD2|.
CSVEPPLGTSGVNEQFF
TGCAGCGTTGAACCCCCCCTCGGGACTAGCGGGGTCAATGAGCAGTTCTTC
>TRBV6-1|TRBJ1-2|.|.
CASSYSGNYGYTF
TGTGCCAGCAGTTATTCGGGGAACTATGGCTACACCTTC
>TRBV6-5|TRBJ2-1|TRBD2|once
CASSSPGLRDDEQFF
TGTGCCAGCAGTTCTCCGGGACTAAGGGACGATGAGCAGTTCTTC
>TRBV19|TRBJ1-5|TRBD1|.
CASRERQGSNQPQHF
TGTGCCAGTAGAGAAAGACAGGGGAGCAATCAGCCCCAGCATTTT